This TCR beta chain was captured in a study of circulating and synovial CD4+ cells in juvenile arthritis. Study-level results: Circulating pathogenic-like lymphocytes shared a substantially higher fraction of CDR3 sequences with synovium than bulk blood. Bulk blood CD4 repertoires were more diverse than these.

This clone was seen just once. Its antigen is still unknown. Sequenced by immunoSEQ multiplex PCR; TCRdb stores in-frame clones only, minus some. The data show some 35,000 clones, with less than 97% seen just once and 0.15% to 0.2% held by the top ten. Samples derive from patients with active juvenile idiopathic arthritis. This CDR3 is built from 14 residues. Germline CDR1 GTSNPN, CDR2 SVGIG (reference sequence). The ends lost 4 bases at V and 1 base at J; junction bases unmatched: 4. The chain employs TRBV30 and TRBJ1-1, with 9 bases aligning to TRBD1. The TCR comes from a human donor with juvenile idiopathic arthritis. The sequenced material came from CD4+ T cells from blood. CDR3 nucleotide sequence: TGTGCCTGGAAGGGGGACAGGGCGAACACTGAAGCTTTCTTT. It codes for CAWKGDRANTEAFF.